This passage covers 3 T cell receptor beta chains from one sample sequenced in a study of T-cell memory formation after mild COVID-19. TCRdb re-analysed the 5' RACE reads in MiXCR, keeping a single row per CDR3 protein. The sample holds some 40,000 distinct CDR3 sequences, about 7.1% seen once. The material sequenced was PBMCs or a T cell subset sorted from them (not recorded which). These receptor sequences come from a young man who had mild COVID-19 (a few samples of this study predate the infection). Cell type and time point are not known.

V and J are TRBV2 and TRBJ1-2, with D uncertain. Trimming cost V 9 bases and J 4 bases, with 15 bases left between them. This CDR3 comprises 13 residues. CDR1 is SNHLY, CDR2 FYNNEI, per germline. This CDR3 is CARAPSGSYGYTF. CDR3 DNA sequence: TGTGCCAGGGCCCCCAGCGGCAGCTATGGCTACACCTTC.

This clonotype occurred many times. V is TRBV12-3 or TRBV12-4 and J is TRBJ2-1, with 10 bases that match TRBD2. V was clipped by 7 bases and J by 9 bases; unmatched bases: 12. The CDR3 runs to 15 residues. The CDR3: CASTFLSGGAGEQFF. Here the CDR3 DNA reads TGTGCCAGCACCTTCCTCAGCGGGGGGGCCGGTGAGCAGTTCTTC.

This clonotype came up a few times. V gene TRBV12-3 or TRBV12-4 combines with J gene TRBJ2-3; D is perhaps TRBD1 or TRBD2 (6 bases each). The CDR3 contains 16 residues. The V end was cut by 1 base, the J end by 2 bases, with 13 bases between. CDR3 amino acids: CASSLGGTRVTDTQYF. In DNA, the CDR3 is TGTGCCAGCAGTTTAGGCGGGACAAGGGTCACAGATACGCAGTATTTT.